This T cell receptor (beta chain) is from a study of blood T cell repertoires in COVID-19. Overall study context: COVID-19 samples, acute and convalescent, were from the United States, Italy and Spain. PBMCs, B-cell-depleted T cells, or T cells provided the cDNA or gDNA that made up the material.

In the source study's methods: The authors estimated nucleated cell counts from reference gene primer amplification. Only in-frame clones appear in the TCRdb table, and some are missing; sequencing was by immunoSEQ multiplex PCR. V and J calls and clone size are given by that table; D and trimming were obtained from the DNA. The sample contains more than 95,000 clones, over 65% of which appear only once. Losses at the gene ends were 5 bases for V and 5 bases for J; bases not matched to a gene: 14. This CDR3 spans 17 amino acids. CDR1 and CDR2 (germline): SGDLS, YYNGEE. The sample taken for sequencing was peripheral blood. The TCR comes from a man in his 70s with acute or convalescent COVID-19. The chain recombines TRBV9 with TRBJ1-2; 11 bases line up with TRBD1. The CDR3 loop reads CASSPGTGGPLRYGYTF. In DNA form, the CDR3 reads TGTGCCAGCAGTCCCGGGACAGGGGGACCCCTTCGTTATGGCTACACCTTC.